The subject of this entry is one TCR beta chain. Patients affected by ophthalmopathy presented a Clinical Activity Score of at least 3, a NOSPECS grade of at least 4, and disease duration below 3 months. This record belongs to a study of T cells in Graves' hyperthyroidism and ophthalmopathy. The CDR3 regions of TCR beta were amplified from RNA transcripts. Using the HTBI primer set, a first-round RT-PCR was run on the TCR CDR3. TCRdb reprocessed the multiplex PCR reads via MiXCR and lists one record per CDR3 protein. This sample has 37,000 or so distinct CDR3 sequences, with 50% to 55% found just once. The V end lost 6 bases, the J end lost 5 bases, and 19 bases lay between the germline ends. The CDR3 has 15 amino acids. The germline CDR1 and CDR2 sequences are LNHDA and SQIVND (reference sequence).

The receptor was isolated from a middle-aged man with Graves' ophthalmopathy. The chain links TRBV19 to TRBJ1-2, with D possibly matching TRBD1 (6 bases). Sequences were obtained from blood. The CDR3 DNA reads TGTGCCAGTAGCAACCGCCCCTGGACAGCGTATGGCTACACCTTC. Its protein is CASSNRPWTAYGYTF.